Below, 32 T cell receptor beta chains from the same sample are listed, as sequenced in a study of blood T cell repertoires in COVID-19. Sequenced by immunoSEQ multiplex PCR; TCRdb stores in-frame clones only, minus some. The sample includes 90,000 to 130,000 clones, roughly 76% seen only once; the top ten take less than 10%. The sample comprised peripheral blood. These receptors originate from a woman in her sixties or seventies with acute or convalescent COVID-19.

This rearrangement joins TRBV4-1 to TRBJ2-2, with 8 bases matching TRBD2. The CDR3 loop spans 20 amino acids. Germline V gene data show CDR1 as MGHRA and CDR2 as YSYEKL. Trimming removed 0 bases from V and 5 bases from J; junction bases left unmatched: 17. The CDR3 DNA is TGCGCCAGCAGCCAAGATCATAAGTCCGGAACGGGGGGGTGGACCGGGGAGCTGTTTTTT. Amino acids: CASSQDHKSGTGGWTGELFF.

The CDR3 DNA reads TGCGCCAGCAGCCCCTCCCGGGACACCTACAATGAGCAGTTCTTC. It codes for CASSPSRDTYNEQFF. The chain has TRBV5-1 and TRBJ2-1; TRBD1 is a possible D gene (6 bases). In germline, CDR1 is SGHRS, CDR2 YFSETQ. The germline V and J ends were trimmed by 4 bases and 2 bases, with 13 bases remaining between them. The CDR3 sequence is 15 residues long.

V usage is TRBV27 and J usage is TRBJ2-7; TRBD1 matches 8 bases. The V and J ends lost 8 bases and 3 bases, in that order; junction bases with no gene match: 12. The CDR3 runs to 15 residues. Looked up from germline, CDR1 is MNHEY and CDR2 is SMNVEV (reference sequence). Here the CDR3 reads CASRVRGQADYEQYF. DNA of the CDR3: TGTGCCAGCCGGGTCAGGGGACAGGCGGACTACGAGCAGTACTTC.

The rearrangement uses TRBV28 and TRBJ1-1; the match to TRBD1 covers 11 bases. The CDR3 is made up of 15 amino acids. In germline, CDR1 is MDHEN, CDR2 SYDVKM. J was trimmed by 5 bases and V by 7 bases; bases with no gene match: 9. This CDR3 reads CASTLGQGARTEAFF. The CDR3 DNA is TGTGCCAGCACACTAGGACAGGGGGCGCGTACTGAAGCTTTCTTT.

A few counts support this clone. This chain uses TRBV12-3 or TRBV12-4 with TRBJ2-5, with D possibly TRBD2 on 6 matching bases. This CDR3 is 12 amino acids long. The germline V and J ends were trimmed by 7 bases and 7 bases, with 13 bases remaining between them. The CDR3 is CASNLWGGTQYF. The CDR3 region has the DNA TGTGCCAGCAATCTTTGGGGAGGGACCCAGTACTTC.

The chain links TRBV7-2 to TRBJ2-1; D remains unclear. Deletions cut 2 bases from V and 10 bases from J, with 9 bases between. The germline V gene has CDR1 SGHTA and CDR2 FQGNSA. CDR3 size: 12 residues. CDR3 bases: TGTGCCAGCAGCTTATCCCCTGCGGAGCAGTTCTTC. Protein sequence: CASSLSPAEQFF.

The V gene is TRBV10-3, the J gene TRBJ1-5; a weak D match, TRBD1 (5 bases). The V end lost 3 bases, the J end lost 6 bases, and 21 bases lay between the germline ends. Germline V lookup: CDR1 ENHRY, CDR2 SYGVKD. CDR3 length: 17 amino acids. The DNA for the CDR3 is TGTGCCATCAGTGAATTCATGGGGCAGGGTCGGTCTCAGCCCCAGCATTTT. Its protein is CAISEFMGQGRSQPQHF.

This clone was counted at least ten times. The J gene is TRBJ1-1, the V gene TRBV18, with 7 bases lining up with TRBD1. The trim removed 4 bases at V and 2 bases at J, leaving 1 base unmatched. Germline values: CDR1 KGHSH, CDR2 LQKENI. This CDR3 has 13 amino acids. This chain's CDR3 is CASSQGANTEAFF. As DNA, the CDR3 is TGTGCCAGCTCACAGGGGGCCAACACTGAAGCTTTCTTT.

The chain is built from TRBV6-6 and TRBJ2-3; D remains ambiguous. Germline V gene lookup returns CDR1 MNHNY and CDR2 SVGAGI (reference sequence). The V gene lost 4 bases and the J gene lost 5 bases, with 13 bases spanning the gap. The CDR3 loop spans 14 amino acids. The CDR3 is CASSSSLPRDTQYF. The CDR3 DNA follows: TGTGCCAGCAGTTCTTCCCTCCCTCGAGATACGCAGTATTTT.

This clone was seen only a few times. The chain carries TRBV2 and TRBJ1-2; maybe TRBD1 (5 bases). V was shortened by 4 bases and J by 2 bases, with 8 bases between the two germline ends. Germline-derived CDR1 and CDR2 are SNHLY and FYNNEI. This CDR3 region has 13 residues. This CDR3 reads CASSVSGNYGYTF. Written as DNA, the CDR3 is TGTGCCAGCAGTGTGTCAGGGAACTATGGCTACACCTTC. The full variable domain, its missing parts supplied by reference TRBV2 and TRBJ1-2, is EPEVTQTPSHQVTQMGQEVILRCVPISNHLYFYWYRQILGQKVEFLVSFYNNEISEKSEIFDDQFSVERPDGSNFTLKIRSTKLEDSAMYFCASSVSGNYGYTFGSGTRLTVV.

This clone came up a few times. The chain links TRBV27 to TRBJ2-7; D is possibly TRBD2 (6 bases). CDR1 MNHEY and CDR2 SMNVEV come from the germline V gene (reference sequence). This CDR3 spans 14 amino acids. V gave up 3 bases and J gave up 3 bases, with 12 bases separating them. The CDR3 DNA reads TGTGCCAGCAGTTTTGAGGGGACTCACTACGAGCAGTACTTC. Translating it yields CASSFEGTHYEQYF.

The chain recombines TRBV2 with TRBJ1-3, with unresolved D. This CDR3 spans 14 amino acids. Germline CDR1 SNHLY, CDR2 FYNNEI. V gave up 4 bases and J gave up 3 bases, with 10 bases separating them. CDR3 DNA sequence: TGTGCCAGCAGTGGAGGGAGTCGTGGAAACACCATATATTTT. This translates into CASSGGSRGNTIYF.

The chain is built from TRBV5-4 and TRBJ1-3; TRBD1 matches at 7 bases. The CDR3 length is 17 residues. The junction had 7 bases not matched to a gene; V was cut back by 0 bases and J by 1 base. Germline assignment: CDR1 SGHNT and CDR2 YYREEE (reference sequence). Here the CDR3 DNA reads TGTGCCAGCAGCTTGGCCATAGGGGGCGCTTCTGGAAACACCATATATTTT. Residues: CASSLAIGGASGNTIYF.

This clone was seen a handful of times. This chain links TRBV9 with TRBJ2-7; D might be TRBD2 (6 bases). The germline gives CDR1 SGDLS, CDR2 YYNGEE. Trimming removed 3 bases at V and 4 bases at J, with 11 bases between. CDR3 length equals 13 residues. The CDR3 nucleotides are TGTGCCAGCAGCGCGGGGGACCAATACGAGCAGTACTTC. Residues: CASSAGDQYEQYF. The whole variable domain, remainder taken from reference TRBV9 and TRBJ2-7, is DSGVTQTPKHLITATGQRVTLRCSPRSGDLSVYWYQQSLDQGLQFLIQYYNGEERAKGNILERFSAQQFPDLHSELNLSSLELGDSALYFCASSAGDQYEQYFGPGTRLTVT.

This sequence joins TRBV4-3 and TRBJ2-1; the match to TRBD1 covers 8 bases. CDR1 is LGHNA, CDR2 YSLEER, per germline. V shed 4 bases, J shed 1 base, and the junction held 3 bases outside the gene matches. The CDR3 is made up of 15 amino acids. CDR3 coding DNA: TGCGCCAGCAGCCGTGGACAGGGATCCTACAATGAGCAGTTCTTC. This gives the protein CASSRGQGSYNEQFF.

The J gene is TRBJ2-7, the V gene TRBV11-2, with unresolved D. Germline V lookup: CDR1 SGHAT, CDR2 FQNNGV. The CDR3 has 13 amino acids. Trimming removed 1 base from V and 2 bases from J, with 6 bases in between. The CDR3 DNA sequence: TGTGCCAGCAGCTTAGCCCAAACCTACGAGCAGTACTTC. Protein: CASSLAQTYEQYF.

J is TRBJ2-4 and V is TRBV30; tentatively, D is TRBD1 (5 bases). The ends were cut back, 4 bases at V and 7 bases at J, with 14 bases in the middle. Germline lookup yields CDR1 GTSNPN and CDR2 SVGIG (reference sequence). This CDR3 comprises 13 residues. CDR3 loop: CAWIHQGGNIQYF. As DNA, the CDR3 is TGTGCCTGGATACACCAGGGTGGCAACATTCAGTACTTC.

The rearrangement uses TRBV7-2 and TRBJ2-2; TRBD1 matches at 8 bases. Germline V gene lookup returns CDR1 SGHTA and CDR2 FQGNSA. Losses at the gene ends were 0 bases for V and 2 bases for J; bases not matched to a gene: 8. The CDR3 is 18 amino acids. Here the CDR3 reads CASSLAQGSGGNTGELFF. CDR3 nucleotides: TGTGCCAGCAGCTTAGCGCAGGGTTCAGGGGGCAACACCGGGGAGCTGTTTTTT.

This clone occurred a few times. This rearrangement joins TRBV6-6 to TRBJ2-7, with 11 bases matching TRBD2. The CDR3 runs 15 residues. V lost 6 bases and J lost 2; bases outside the gene matches: 6. Germline-derived CDR1 and CDR2 are MNHNY and SVGAGI (reference sequence). CDR3 nucleotide sequence: TGTGCCAGCAGCCGTCTAGCGGGGGGTACCTACGAGCAGTACTTC. Translating gives CASSRLAGGTYEQYF.

The chain links TRBV5-1 to TRBJ2-5; 7 nucleotides line up with TRBD1. The CDR3 spans 15 residues. Germline V lookup: CDR1 SGHRS, CDR2 YFSETQ. J was trimmed by 1 base and V by 0 bases; bases with no gene match: 3. CDR3 in amino acids: CASSLVGGLQETQYF. CDR3 coding DNA: TGCGCCAGCAGCTTGGTAGGGGGCCTCCAAGAGACCCAGTACTTC.

The chain couples TRBV7-2 to TRBJ1-3, with 8 nucleotides matching TRBD1. CDR1 and CDR2 from the germline V gene are SGHTA and FQGNSA. The junction had 7 bases not matched to a gene; V was cut back by 6 bases and J by 0 bases. The CDR3 sequence is 16 residues long. The CDR3 here is CASRDREEYSGNTIYF. The CDR3 coding sequence is TGTGCCAGCAGGGACAGGGAGGAATACTCTGGAAACACCATATATTTT.

The gene calls are TRBV15 and TRBJ1-3; 9 positions agree with TRBD1. Germline-derived CDR1 and CDR2 are LNHNV and YYDKDF (reference sequence). The CDR3 has 15 residues. Trimming at V came to 4 bases and at J to 4 bases, leaving 5 bases not matched to a gene. The CDR3 spells CATSIGTGIGNTIYF. DNA for the CDR3: TGTGCCACCAGCATAGGGACAGGGATCGGAAACACCATATATTTT.

This sequence joins TRBV5-1 and TRBJ1-1, with D hard to call. This CDR3 is built from 14 residues. The V gene lost 0 bases and the J gene lost 1 base, with 7 bases spanning the gap. Germline CDR1 and CDR2: SGHRS and YFSETQ. CDR3 amino acids: CASSLDIGNTEAFF. CDR3 bases: TGCGCCAGCAGCTTGGACATTGGGAACACTGAAGCTTTCTTT.

J is TRBJ2-2 and V is TRBV5-1; D unclear. CDR1 SGHRS and CDR2 YFSETQ come from the germline V gene. Deletions cut 5 bases from V and 6 bases from J, with 11 bases between. The CDR3 consists of 13 residues. The CDR3 protein is CASRSGPSGELFF. The CDR3 nucleotides read TGCGCCAGCAGATCTGGCCCTTCCGGGGAGCTGTTTTTT. The variable domain in full, with the rest retrieved from reference TRBV5-1 and TRBJ2-2, is KAGVTQTPRYLIKTRGQQVTLSCSPISGHRSVSWYQQTPGQGLQFLFEYFSETQRNKGNFPGRFSGRQFSNSRSEMNVSTLELGDSALYLCASRSGPSGELFFGEGSRLTVL.

This clone was recorded many times. V usage is TRBV30 and J usage is TRBJ1-6; D is unresolved. The V gene's germline CDR1 is GTSNPN and CDR2 SVGIG (reference sequence). Trimming shortened V by 4 bases and J by 10 bases, and 14 bases separated the two germline ends. The CDR3 covers 13 residues. The CDR3 region has the DNA TGTGCCTGGAACCGGGAAACGAGGTCACCCCTCCACTTT. Translated: CAWNRETRSPLHF. Drawing the rest from reference TRBV30 and TRBJ1-6, the complete variable domain is SQTIHQWPATLVQPVGSPLSLECTVEGTSNPNLYWYRQAAGRGLQLLFYSVGIGQISSEVPQNLSASRPQDRQFILSSKKLLLSDSGFYLCAWNRETRSPLHFGNGTRLTVT.

This clone was seen more than once but under ten times. J is TRBJ2-7 and V is TRBV28; TRBD1 matches 9 bases. Germline-derived CDR1 and CDR2 are MDHEN and SYDVKM. The CDR3 is 16 residues long. Losses at the gene ends were 3 bases for V and 4 bases for J; bases not matched to a gene: 10. CDR3 loop: CASSLRVRTGAYEQYF. As DNA, the CDR3 is TGTGCCAGCAGTTTGAGGGTACGGACAGGGGCGTACGAGCAGTACTTC.

The chain couples TRBV5-6 to TRBJ1-1; tentatively, D is TRBD1 (5 bases). This CDR3 is built from 14 residues. Germline V CDR1 and CDR2: SGHDT, YYEEEE. Trimming cost V 1 base and J 0 bases, with 7 bases left between them. CDR3 nucleotide sequence: TGTGCCAGCAGCTTGTGGACACTGAACACTGAAGCTTTCTTT. It translates to CASSLWTLNTEAFF.

This clone has just one count. The rearrangement links TRBV3-1 (or the pseudogene TRBV3-2) to TRBJ1-6, with a weak D call TRBD1 (5 bases). The germline V and J ends were trimmed by 3 bases and 7 bases, with 16 bases remaining between them. Germline assignment: CDR1 LGHDT and CDR2 YNNKEL (reference sequence). This CDR3 region has 16 residues. CDR3 in amino acids: CASSQYLDTVNSPLHF. The CDR3 nucleotides are TGTGCCAGCAGCCAGTATTTGGACACAGTGAATTCACCCCTCCACTTT.

The chain couples TRBV9 to TRBJ1-6; tentative D call: TRBD1 (6 bases). Trimming shortened V by 0 bases and J by 9 bases, and 13 bases separated the two germline ends. Per germline, CDR1 SGDLS and CDR2 YYNGEE. This CDR3 is 15 amino acids long. CDR3 nucleotides: TGTGCCAGCAGCGTAGGAGAACAGGGAGTTTCACCCCTCCACTTT. Residues: CASSVGEQGVSPLHF.

The chain is built from TRBV5-1 and TRBJ1-1; no firm D call. The germline CDR1 and CDR2 sequences are SGHRS and YFSETQ. The CDR3 totals 13 residues. V was shortened by 4 bases and J by 1 base, with 8 bases between the two germline ends. The CDR3 loop reads CASSGTRNTEAFF. The CDR3 bases are TGCGCCAGCAGCGGTACGAGGAACACTGAAGCTTTCTTT.

Worth noting for this clone: Other DNA sequences from this sample encode an identical CDR3 as well. The J gene is TRBJ1-2, the V gene TRBV5-4, with D unclear. Germline V gene sequence: CDR1 SGHNT, CDR2 YYREEE (reference sequence). V was clipped by 0 bases and J by 5 bases, with 8 bases between them. CDR3 length: 13 residues. The CDR3 protein is CASSLDGGYGYTF. The CDR3 nucleotides read TGTGCCAGCAGCTTGGACGGCGGGTATGGCTACACCTTC. The full variable domain, in which reference TRBV5-4 and TRBJ1-2 provide the parts outside the CDR3, is ETGVTQSPTHLIKTRGQQVTLRCSSQSGHNTVSWYQQALGQGPQFIFQYYREEENGRGNFPPRFSGLQFPNYSSELNVNALELDDSALYLCASSLDGGYGYTFGSGTRLTVV.

This clone was picked up a small number of times. The V call is TRBV5-4, the J call TRBJ1-1; possible D gene TRBD1, 5 bases. Germline V lookup: CDR1 SGHNT, CDR2 YYREEE (reference sequence). Trimming took off 0 bases at V and 1 base at J, with 16 bases between the two ends. This CDR3 has 17 residues. The CDR3 protein is CASSLGQSILRNTEAFF. The DNA of the CDR3 is TGTGCCAGCAGCTTGGGACAGAGTATACTCAGGAACACTGAAGCTTTCTTT.